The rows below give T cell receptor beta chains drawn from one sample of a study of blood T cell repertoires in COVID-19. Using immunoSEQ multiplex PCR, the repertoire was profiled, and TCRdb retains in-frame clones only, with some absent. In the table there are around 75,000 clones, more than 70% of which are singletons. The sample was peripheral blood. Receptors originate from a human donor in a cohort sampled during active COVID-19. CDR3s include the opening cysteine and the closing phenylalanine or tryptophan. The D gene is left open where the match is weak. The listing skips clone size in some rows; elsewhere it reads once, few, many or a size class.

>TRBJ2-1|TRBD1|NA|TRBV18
CASSPRTGAGNEQFF
TGTGCCAGCTCACCACGGACAGGGGCCGGCAATGAGCAGTTCTTC
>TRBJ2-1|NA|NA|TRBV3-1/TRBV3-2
CASSQGPNPPYNEQFF
TGTGCCAGCAGCCAAGGGCCAAACCCCCCCTACAATGAGCAGTTCTTC
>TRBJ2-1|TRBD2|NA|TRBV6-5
CASIKLASSYNEQFF
TGTGCCAGCATAAAACTAGCGAGCTCCTACAATGAGCAGTTCTTC
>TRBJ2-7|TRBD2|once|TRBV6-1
CASSAPGLARFPYEQYF
TGTGCCAGCAGTGCCCCGGGACTAGCGCGATTCCCCTACGAGCAGTACTTC
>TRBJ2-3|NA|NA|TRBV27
CASSLFGGVSTDTQYF
TGTGCCAGCAGTTTATTTGGCGGGGTTAGCACAGATACGCAGTATTTT
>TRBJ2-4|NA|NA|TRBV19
CASSTQGQGLKNIQYF
TGTGCCAGTAGTACTCAAGGACAGGGACTAAAAAACATTCAGTACTTC
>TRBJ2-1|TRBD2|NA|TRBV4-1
CASSQPTSGVRGNEQFF
TGCGCCAGCAGCCAACCCACTAGCGGGGTAAGAGGAAATGAGCAGTTCTTC
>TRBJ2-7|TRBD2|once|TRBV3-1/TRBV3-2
CASSRSGTTYYEQYF
TGTGCCAGCAGCCGTTCCGGGACTACCTACTACGAGCAGTACTTC
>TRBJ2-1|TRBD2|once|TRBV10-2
CASSESQRGAHNEQFF
TGCGCCAGCAGTGAGAGCCAGCGGGGGGCCCACAATGAGCAGTTCTTC
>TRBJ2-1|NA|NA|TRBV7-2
CASSLQGMGGGHNEQFF
TGTGCCAGCAGCTTACAGGGTATGGGCGGGGGCCACAATGAGCAGTTCTTC
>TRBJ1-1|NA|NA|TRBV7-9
CASSRSSAWTEAFF
TGTGCCAGCAGCAGGAGTTCGGCATGGACTGAAGCTTTCTTT
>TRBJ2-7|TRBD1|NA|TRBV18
CASSPGTGAYEQYF
TGTGCCAGCTCACCCGGGACAGGGGCCTACGAGCAGTACTTC
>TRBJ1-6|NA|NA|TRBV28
CASTPGGNNSPLHF
TGTGCCAGCACCCCAGGAGGGAACAATTCACCCCTCCACTTT
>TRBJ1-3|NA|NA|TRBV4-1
CASSQRRGTSGNTIYF
TGCGCCAGCAGCCAACGCCGGGGTACCTCTGGAAACACCATATATTTT
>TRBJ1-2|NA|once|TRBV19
CASSTSGVDGYTF
TGTGCCAGTAGTACCTCAGGGGTCGATGGCTACACCTTC
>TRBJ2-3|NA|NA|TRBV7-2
CASTRDVGDTQYF
TGTGCCAGCACCAGGGATGTGGGAGATACGCAGTATTTT
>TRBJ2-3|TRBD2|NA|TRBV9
CASSVADTGPSGFRDTQYF
TGTGCCAGCAGCGTAGCGGATACAGGGCCTAGCGGGTTTAGGGATACGCAGTATTTT
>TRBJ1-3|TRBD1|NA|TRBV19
CASSTKTIGQALLPSSGNTIYF
TGTGCCAGTAGTACCAAGACCATTGGACAGGCGTTGCTCCCCTCCTCTGGAAACACCATATATTTT
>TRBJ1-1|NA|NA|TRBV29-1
CSVSTRAPLDEAFF
TGCAGCGTTTCCACTAGGGCCCCCCTGGATGAAGCTTTCTTT
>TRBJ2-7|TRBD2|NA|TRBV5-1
CASSLASGGGADEQYF
TGCGCCAGCAGCTTGGCCTCGGGCGGGGGGGCCGACGAGCAGTACTTC
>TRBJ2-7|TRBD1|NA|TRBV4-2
CASSREQGAGKVGAWSYEQYF
TGTGCCAGCAGCCGGGAACAGGGGGCGGGGAAGGTCGGTGCTTGGAGCTACGAGCAGTACTTC
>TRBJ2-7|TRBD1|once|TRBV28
CASRRDASGTGPNEQYF
TGTGCCAGCAGGCGGGACGCTTCCGGGACAGGTCCCAACGAGCAGTACTTC
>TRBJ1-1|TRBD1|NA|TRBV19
CASTERRGQKTEAFF
TGTGCCAGTACCGAGAGGAGGGGGCAGAAGACTGAAGCTTTCTTT
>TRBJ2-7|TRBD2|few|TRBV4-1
CASSQDSGGFYEQYF
TGCGCCAGCAGCCAAGATAGCGGGGGCTTCTACGAGCAGTACTTC
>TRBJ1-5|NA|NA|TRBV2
CASSEPSQGIRNQPQHF
TGTGCCAGCAGTGAACCTTCGCAGGGAATACGCAATCAGCCCCAGCATTTT
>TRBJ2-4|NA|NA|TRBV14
CASRRGGKNIQYF
TGTGCCAGCCGCCGGGGAGGCAAAAACATTCAGTACTTC
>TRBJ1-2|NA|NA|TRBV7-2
CASTPTGNYGYTF
TGTGCCAGCACCCCGACAGGCAACTATGGCTACACCTTC
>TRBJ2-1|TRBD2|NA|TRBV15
CATRPGTSGPHNEQFF
TGTGCCACCCGACCCGGGACTAGCGGGCCCCACAATGAGCAGTTCTTC
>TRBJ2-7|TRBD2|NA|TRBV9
CASSVGRTSIHEQYF
TGTGCCAGCAGCGTAGGTAGGACTAGCATCCACGAGCAGTACTTC
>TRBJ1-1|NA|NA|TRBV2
CASSMDSLTEAFF
TGTGCCAGCAGTATGGACAGTCTCACTGAAGCTTTCTTT
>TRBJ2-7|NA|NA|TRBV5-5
CASSLARYYEQYF
TGTGCCAGCAGCTTGGCCAGGTACTACGAGCAGTACTTC
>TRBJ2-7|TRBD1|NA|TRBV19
CASTPRGQGDYEQYF
TGTGCCAGTACCCCTAGGGGACAGGGGGACTACGAGCAGTACTTC
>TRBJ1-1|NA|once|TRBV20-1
CSASRSRATEAFF
TGCAGTGCTAGTAGGTCCAGGGCCACTGAAGCTTTCTTT
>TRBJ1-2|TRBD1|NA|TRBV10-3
CAISDPKGQIYGYTF
TGTGCCATCAGTGATCCTAAGGGACAGATCTATGGCTACACCTTC
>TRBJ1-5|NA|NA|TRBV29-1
CSVPRKKVALLYGNQPQHF
TGCAGCGTTCCCAGGAAGAAGGTGGCCCTCTTATACGGCAATCAGCCCCAGCATTTT
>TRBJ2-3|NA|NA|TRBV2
CASSSTRDTQYF
TGTGCCAGCAGTTCTACCCGAGATACGCAGTATTTT
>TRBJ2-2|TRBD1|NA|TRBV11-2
CASSYTGVNTGELFF
TGTGCCAGCAGCTACACAGGGGTTAACACCGGGGAGCTGTTTTTT
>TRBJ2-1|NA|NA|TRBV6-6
CASSYSRESDQFF
TGTGCCAGCAGTTACTCCCGGGAGTCGGACCAGTTCTTC
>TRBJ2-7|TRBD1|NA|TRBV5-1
CASSLGVSVWDRSYEQYF
TGCGCCAGCAGCTTGGGAGTTAGCGTCTGGGACAGGTCCTACGAGCAGTACTTC
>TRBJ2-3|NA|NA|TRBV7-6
CASSLDINTQYF
TGTGCCAGCAGCTTAGACATAAATACGCAGTATTTT
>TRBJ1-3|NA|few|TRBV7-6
CASSLAVVGSGNTIYF
TGTGCCAGCAGCTTAGCAGTCGTCGGCTCTGGAAACACCATATATTTT
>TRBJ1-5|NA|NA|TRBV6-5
CATRGGAISNQPQHF
TGTGCCACCCGGGGGGGGGCCATTAGCAATCAGCCCCAGCATTTT
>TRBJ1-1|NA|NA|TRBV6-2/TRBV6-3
CASSRNRDTSEAFF
TGTGCCAGCAGTCGCAACCGGGACACCTCTGAAGCTTTCTTT
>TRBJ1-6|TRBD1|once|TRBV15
CATSPQGSTSPLHF
TGTGCCACCAGCCCACAGGGGAGTACTTCACCCCTCCACTTT
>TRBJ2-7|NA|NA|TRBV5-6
CASRLPRTPRTYEQYF
TGTGCCAGCAGGTTACCCAGGACACCCCGTACCTACGAGCAGTACTTC
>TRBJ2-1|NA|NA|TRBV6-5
CASSYSARSDNEQFF
TGTGCCAGCAGTTACTCAGCCCGATCCGACAATGAGCAGTTCTTC
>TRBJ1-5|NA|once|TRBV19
CASSIARNSNQPQHF
TGTGCCAGTAGTATAGCGCGGAATAGCAATCAGCCCCAGCATTTT
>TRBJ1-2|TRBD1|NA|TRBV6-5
CASGRTGFGGYTF
TGTGCCAGCGGAAGGACAGGCTTTGGGGGCTACACCTTC
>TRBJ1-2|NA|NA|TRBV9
CASSVDRAYYGYTF
TGTGCCAGCAGCGTAGACAGGGCTTACTATGGCTACACCTTC
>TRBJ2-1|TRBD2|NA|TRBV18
CASSRGSGGADNEQFF
TGTGCCAGCTCCCGGGGAAGCGGGGGGGCTGACAATGAGCAGTTCTTC
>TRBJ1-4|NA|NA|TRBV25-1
CASSEYPHQVKLFF
TGTGCCAGCAGTGAATACCCACATCAGGTCAAACTGTTTTTT
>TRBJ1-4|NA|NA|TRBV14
CASSRPPGQGEKLFF
TGTGCCAGCAGCCGCCCTCCGGGTCAAGGTGAAAAACTGTTTTTT
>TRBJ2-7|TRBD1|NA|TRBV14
CASSRTGAASEQYF
TGTGCCAGCAGCCGGACAGGGGCAGCATCCGAGCAGTACTTC
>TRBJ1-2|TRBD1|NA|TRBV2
CASRGQGGHYYYGYTF
TGTGCCAGCAGAGGACAGGGAGGCCACTACTACTATGGCTACACCTTC
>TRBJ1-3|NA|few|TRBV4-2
CASSQDRLHSGNTIYF
TGTGCCAGCAGCCAAGACAGACTCCACTCTGGAAACACCATATATTTT